What follows describes a single T cell receptor (beta chain). Its antigen is as yet unknown. The source of the sample is a study of type 1 regulatory T cells. Study at large: T-allo10 is an in vitro-generated, Tr1-enriched CD4 T cell product specific for alloantigen.

Unmatched junction bases numbered 2, after V lost 4 bases and J lost 3 bases. Germline V gene data show CDR1 as SNHLY and CDR2 as FYNNEI. The CDR3 is 15 amino acids. Graft donor-derived T-allo10 cells were described as host-alloantigen-specific, anergic, and alloantigen-specifically suppressive. Each CDR3 protein gets one entry after TCRdb re-called the reads with MiXCR. The data show around 69,000 distinct CDR3 sequences, with about three fifths seen just once and 7.6% held by the top ten. The sample was cultured T cells, either the whole culture or a sorted T cell fraction (not recorded which). Subset reported: Tr1-enriched cell product generated in vitro against host alloantigens. This TCR came from a human donor in good health. The chain carries TRBV2 and TRBJ2-7; 14 bases agree with TRBD2. Written as DNA, the CDR3 is TGTGCCAGCAGTGGGGGACTAGCGGGGGACTACGAGCAGTACTTC. This codes for CASSGGLAGDYEQYF.